Sequencing of this TCR beta chain was carried out in a study of T cells in Graves' hyperthyroidism and ophthalmopathy. About the study: Upon initial diagnosis and before any treatment, peripheral blood was collected.

There were TCR beta CDR3 regions amplified from RNA transcripts. When the TCR CDR3 underwent first-round RT-PCR, the HTBI primer set was used. MiXCR was run by TCRdb on the multiplex PCR reads, yielding one entry per CDR3 protein. The table has around 340,000 distinct CDR3 sequences, about 21% seen once; the top ten hold about 50%. Germline V gene sequence: CDR1 MDHEN, CDR2 SYDVKM. With 6 bases removed from V and 7 bases from J, the gap between germline ends came to 15 bases. The CDR3 is made up of 13 amino acids. The study enrolled patients aged 18 to 65 with newly diagnosed hyperthyroidism of under 2 months' duration. Exclusions: uncontrolled infection, other autoimmune disease, pregnancy, lactation. This clonotype was counted ten times or more.

Material: blood. V is TRBV28 and J is TRBJ1-2, with D hard to call. This receptor was obtained from a woman aged 45 to 65 with Graves' hyperthyroidism. The CDR3 sequence is CASSSGTTTGYTF. The DNA for the CDR3 is TGTGCCAGCAGCTCCGGCACTACGACTGGCTACACCTTC.